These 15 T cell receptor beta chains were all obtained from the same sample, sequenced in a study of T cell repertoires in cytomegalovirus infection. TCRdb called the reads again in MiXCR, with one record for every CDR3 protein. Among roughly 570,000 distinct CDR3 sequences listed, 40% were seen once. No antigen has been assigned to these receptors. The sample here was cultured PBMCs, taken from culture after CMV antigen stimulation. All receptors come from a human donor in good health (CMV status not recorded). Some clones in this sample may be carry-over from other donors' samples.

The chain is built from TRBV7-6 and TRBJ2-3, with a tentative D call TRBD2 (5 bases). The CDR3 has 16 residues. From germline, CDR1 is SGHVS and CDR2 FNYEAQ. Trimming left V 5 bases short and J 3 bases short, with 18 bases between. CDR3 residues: CASSGGYLFLTDTQYF. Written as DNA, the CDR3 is TGTGCCAGCAGCGGAGGCTACCTTTTCCTGACAGATACGCAGTATTTT.

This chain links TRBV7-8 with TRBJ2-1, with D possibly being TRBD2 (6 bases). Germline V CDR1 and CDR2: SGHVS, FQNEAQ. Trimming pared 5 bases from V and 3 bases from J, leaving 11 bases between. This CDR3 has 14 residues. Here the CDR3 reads CASSINGSYNEQFF. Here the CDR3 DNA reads TGTGCCAGCAGCATTAACGGGAGCTACAATGAGCAGTTCTTC.

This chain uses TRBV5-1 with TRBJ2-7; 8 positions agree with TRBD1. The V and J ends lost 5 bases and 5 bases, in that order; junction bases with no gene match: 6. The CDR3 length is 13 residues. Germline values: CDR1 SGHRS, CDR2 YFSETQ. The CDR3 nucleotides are TGCGCCAGCAGACGGACAGGGTTCGACGAGCAGTACTTC. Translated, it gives CASRRTGFDEQYF. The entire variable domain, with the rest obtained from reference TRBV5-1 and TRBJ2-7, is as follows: KAGVTQTPRYLIKTRGQQVTLSCSPISGHRSVSWYQQTPGQGLQFLFEYFSETQRNKGNFPGRFSGRQFSNSRSEMNVSTLELGDSALYLCASRRTGFDEQYFGPGTRLTVT.

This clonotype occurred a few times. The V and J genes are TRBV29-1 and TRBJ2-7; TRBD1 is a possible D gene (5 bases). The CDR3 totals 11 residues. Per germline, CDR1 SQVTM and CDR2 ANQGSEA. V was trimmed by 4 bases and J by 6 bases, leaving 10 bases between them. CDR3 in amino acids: CSVVTVGEQYF. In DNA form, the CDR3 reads TGCAGCGTTGTGACAGTTGGCGAGCAGTACTTC.

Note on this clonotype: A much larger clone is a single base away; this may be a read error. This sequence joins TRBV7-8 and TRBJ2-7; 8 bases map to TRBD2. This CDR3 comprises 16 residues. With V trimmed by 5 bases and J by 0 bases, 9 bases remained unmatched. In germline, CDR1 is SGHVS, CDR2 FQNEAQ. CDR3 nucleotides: TGTGCCAGCAGCCCGTACGGGAGGGCTAACTCCTACGAGCAGTACTTC. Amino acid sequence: CASSPYGRANSYEQYF.

The CDR3 sequence is CASSYTGTGRDNEQFF. CDR3 sequence (DNA): TGTGCCAGCAGCTATACCGGGACAGGGAGGGACAATGAGCAGTTCTTC. The rearrangement joins TRBV7-9 to TRBJ2-1; 9 nucleotides line up with TRBD1. Germline lookup yields CDR1 SEHNR and CDR2 FQNEAQ (reference sequence). With V trimmed by 4 bases and J by 5 bases, 9 bases remained unmatched. The CDR3 sequence is 16 residues long.

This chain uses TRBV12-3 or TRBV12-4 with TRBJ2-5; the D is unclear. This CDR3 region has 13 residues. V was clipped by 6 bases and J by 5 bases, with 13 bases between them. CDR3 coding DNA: TGTGCCAGCAGCCGCAGTTTGAGGGAGACCCAGTACTTC. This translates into CASSRSLRETQYF.

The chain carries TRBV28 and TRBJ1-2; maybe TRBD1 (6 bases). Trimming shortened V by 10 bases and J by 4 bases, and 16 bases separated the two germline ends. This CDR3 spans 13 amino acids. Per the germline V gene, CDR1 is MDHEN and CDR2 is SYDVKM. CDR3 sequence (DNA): TGTGCCACCCAAGCCGGGACACCCTATGGCTACACCTTC. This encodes CATQAGTPYGYTF.

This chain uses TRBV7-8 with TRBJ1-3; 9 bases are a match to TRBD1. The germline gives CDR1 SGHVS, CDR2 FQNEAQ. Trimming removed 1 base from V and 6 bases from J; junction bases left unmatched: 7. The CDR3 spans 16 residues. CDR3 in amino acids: CASSLGGQGLENTIYF. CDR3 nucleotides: TGTGCCAGCAGCTTAGGGGGACAGGGTCTCGAAAACACCATATATTTT. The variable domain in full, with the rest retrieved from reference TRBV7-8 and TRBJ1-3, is GAGVSQSPRYKVAKRGQDVALRCDPISGHVSLFWYQQALGQGPEFLTYFQNEAQLDKSGLPSDRFFAERPEGSVSTLKIQRTQQEDSAVYLCASSLGGQGLENTIYFGEGSWLTVV.

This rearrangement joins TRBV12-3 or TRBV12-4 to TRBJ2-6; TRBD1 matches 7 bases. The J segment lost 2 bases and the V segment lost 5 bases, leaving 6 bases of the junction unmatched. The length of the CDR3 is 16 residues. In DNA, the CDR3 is TGTGCCAGCAGTCCACCAACAGGGGCTGGGGCCAACGTCCTGACTTTC. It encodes CASSPPTGAGANVLTF.

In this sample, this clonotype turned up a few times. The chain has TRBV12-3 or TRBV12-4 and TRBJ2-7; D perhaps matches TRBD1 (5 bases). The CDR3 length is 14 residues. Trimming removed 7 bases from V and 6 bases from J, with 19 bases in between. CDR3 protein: CASTDSGPTSEQYF. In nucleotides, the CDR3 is TGTGCCAGCACCGATTCAGGGCCCACTTCCGAGCAGTACTTC.

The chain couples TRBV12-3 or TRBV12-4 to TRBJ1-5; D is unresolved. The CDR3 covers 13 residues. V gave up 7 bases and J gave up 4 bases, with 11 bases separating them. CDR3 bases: TGTGCCAGCACTACCGGCAAAAATCAGCCCCAGCATTTT. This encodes CASTTGKNQPQHF.

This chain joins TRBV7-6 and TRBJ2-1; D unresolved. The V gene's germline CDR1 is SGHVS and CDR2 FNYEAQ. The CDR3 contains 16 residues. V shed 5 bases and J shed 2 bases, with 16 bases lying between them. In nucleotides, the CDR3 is TGTGCCAGCAGCCCATATTTTATAGGGACCTACAATGAGCAGTTCTTC. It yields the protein CASSPYFIGTYNEQFF. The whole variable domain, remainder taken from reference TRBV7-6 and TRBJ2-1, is GAGVSQSPRYKVTKRGQDVALRCDPISGHVSLYWYRQALGQGPEFLTYFNYEAQQDKSGLPNDRFSAERPEGSISTLTIQRTEQRDSAMYRCASSPYFIGTYNEQFFGPGTRLTVL.

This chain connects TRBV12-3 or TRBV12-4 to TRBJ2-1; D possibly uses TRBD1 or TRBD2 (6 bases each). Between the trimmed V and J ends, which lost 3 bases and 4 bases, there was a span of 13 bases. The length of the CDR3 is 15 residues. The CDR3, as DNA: TGTGCCAGCAGTTTCTCGGGGGCTCTATACAATGAGCAGTTCTTC. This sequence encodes CASSFSGALYNEQFF.

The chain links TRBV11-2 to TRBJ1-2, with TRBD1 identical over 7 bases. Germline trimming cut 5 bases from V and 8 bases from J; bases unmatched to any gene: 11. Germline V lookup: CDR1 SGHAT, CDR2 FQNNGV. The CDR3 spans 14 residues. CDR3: CASSGSGGHRGYTF. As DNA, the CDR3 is TGTGCCAGCAGCGGGTCAGGGGGACATCGGGGCTACACCTTC.